This T cell receptor beta chain was obtained from a study of blood T cell repertoires in COVID-19. Overall study context: The cDNA or gDNA used as material had been derived from T cells, B-cell-depleted T cells, or PBMCs.

This clone appeared once. The CDR3 is 12 amino acids. The V end lost 3 bases, the J end lost 2 bases, and 3 bases lay between the germline ends. Looked up from germline, CDR1 is SEHNR and CDR2 is FQNEAQ (reference sequence). In the authors' workflow: Amplification with reference gene primers provided the estimates of nucleated cell counts. The data were produced by immunoSEQ multiplex PCR, yet TCRdb's version contains in-frame clones alone and is incomplete. The V and J calls and clone size come from that table; D and trimming were worked out from the DNA. The table has 75,000 to 90,000 clones, roughly 80% seen once.

Sequencing input: peripheral blood. The chain recombines TRBV7-9 with TRBJ2-3; D is uncertain. This receptor was taken from a woman aged 65 to 85 with acute or convalescent COVID-19. The CDR3 spells CASSLATDTQYF. The CDR3 nucleotides are TGTGCCAGCAGCTTGGCCACAGATACGCAGTATTTT.